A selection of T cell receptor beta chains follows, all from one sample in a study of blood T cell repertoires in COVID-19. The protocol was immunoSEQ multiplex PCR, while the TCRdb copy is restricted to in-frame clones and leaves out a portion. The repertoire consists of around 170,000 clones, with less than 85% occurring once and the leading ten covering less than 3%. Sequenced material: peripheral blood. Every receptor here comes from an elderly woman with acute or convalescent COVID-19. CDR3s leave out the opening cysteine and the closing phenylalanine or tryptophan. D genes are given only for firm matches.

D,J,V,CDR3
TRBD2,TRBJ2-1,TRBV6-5,ASCNSGMSEQF
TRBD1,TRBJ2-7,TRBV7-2,ASSLATGFSYEQY
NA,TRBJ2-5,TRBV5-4,ASSSPDGSPAQY
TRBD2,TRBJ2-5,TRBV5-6,ASNHGLAWETQY
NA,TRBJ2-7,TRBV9,ASSPTGEAYEQY
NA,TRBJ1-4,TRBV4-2,ASSQGIGGLGEKLF
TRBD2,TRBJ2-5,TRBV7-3,ASSSRAGAEETQY
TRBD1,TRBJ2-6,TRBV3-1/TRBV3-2,ASSQGYAGGYSGANVLT
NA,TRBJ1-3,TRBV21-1,ASSTGKLQGVAGNTIY
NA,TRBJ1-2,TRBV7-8,ASSPSGGIERGYT
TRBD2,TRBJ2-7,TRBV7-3,ASSKREGGEQY
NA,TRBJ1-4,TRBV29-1,SVEPGGGEKLF
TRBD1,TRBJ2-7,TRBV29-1,SVPGQGNYEQY
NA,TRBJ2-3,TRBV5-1,ASRRMWAADTQY
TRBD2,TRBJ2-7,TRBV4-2,ASSPQRERTYEQY
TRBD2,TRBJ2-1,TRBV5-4,ASSSATSGREGEQF
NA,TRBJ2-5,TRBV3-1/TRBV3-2,ASSRGEETQY
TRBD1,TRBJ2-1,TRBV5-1,ASSFLAGTAYNEQF
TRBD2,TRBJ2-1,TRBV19,ASSIGGLAGVEQF
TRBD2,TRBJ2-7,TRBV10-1,ASTPPQAGDAGDGEQY
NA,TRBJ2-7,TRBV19,ASSIGLGEQY
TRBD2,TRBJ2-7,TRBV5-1,ASSLDVTSGSGKY
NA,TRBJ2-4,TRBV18,ASSPPFLTDKAKNIQY